This passage covers 6 T cell receptor beta chains from one sample sequenced in a study of cytomegalovirus exposure and HLA in healthy donors. 60 Vbeta and 13 Jbeta primers were used in PCR. Generated by immunoSEQ multiplex PCR, the TCRdb table keeps only in-frame clones and is missing some. The profile shows around 80,000 clones, roughly 79% of them singletons. Sequencing was performed on PBMCs. All receptors come from a man aged 18-30 years in good health and CMV-seropositive.

This chain links TRBV20-1 with TRBJ2-1; 8 bases line up with TRBD2. The CDR3 totals 11 residues. CDR1 DFQATT and CDR2 SNEGSKA come from the germline V gene (reference sequence). V shed 6 bases and J 14 bases; nucleotides not matched to a gene: 9. The CDR3 here is CSAQSGTREFF. CDR3 nucleotide sequence: TGCAGTGCCCAGTCGGGGACTAGAGAGTTCTTC.

V is TRBV18 and J is TRBJ1-2, with 8 bases that match TRBD1. Germline assignment: CDR1 KGHSH and CDR2 LQKENI. This CDR3 has 14 amino acids. V shed 4 bases and J 2 bases; nucleotides not matched to a gene: 3. CDR3 coding DNA: TGTGCCAGCTCACTCGGACAGGGAAACTATGGCTACACCTTC. This sequence encodes CASSLGQGNYGYTF.

This CDR3 reads CASSQGAGGLQNYEQYF. DNA of the CDR3: TGCGCCAGCAGCCAAGGGGCAGGGGGCCTCCAGAACTACGAGCAGTACTTC. The gene calls are TRBV4-1 and TRBJ2-7; TRBD1 aligns across 8 bases. Germline V CDR1 and CDR2: MGHRA, YSYEKL. The V and J ends lost 1 base and 3 bases, in that order; junction bases with no gene match: 11. The CDR3 runs to 17 residues.

The chain links TRBV5-6 to TRBJ2-7; 7 nucleotides align to TRBD2. After removal of 3 bases from V and 6 bases from J, the junction contained 0 bases not matched to a gene. CDR3 length: 11 residues. Germline CDR1 SGHDT, CDR2 YYEEEE. The DNA of the CDR3 is TGTGCCAGCAGCTGGGGGGGCGAGCAGTACTTC. This gives the protein CASSWGGEQYF. Full variable domain (rest looked up from reference TRBV5-6 and TRBJ2-7): DAGVTQSPTHLIKTRGQQVTLRCSPKSGHDTVSWYQQALGQGPQFIFQYYEEEERQRGNFPDRFSGHQFPNYSSELNVNALLLGDSALYLCASSWGGEQYFGPGTRLTVT.

The chain employs TRBV6-5 and TRBJ1-5; D is perhaps TRBD1 (6 bases). Trimming shortened V by 10 bases and J by 7 bases, and 17 bases separated the two germline ends. The germline V gene has CDR1 MNHEY and CDR2 SVGAGI. CDR3 length equals 13 residues. CDR3 loop: CATNQGRGQPQHF. CDR3 DNA: TGTGCCACCAACCAGGGGAGGGGCCAGCCCCAGCATTTT.

The chain combines TRBV9 with TRBJ2-7; weak D call: TRBD2 (6 bases). Germline V CDR1 and CDR2: SGDLS, YYNGEE. This CDR3 comprises 14 residues. The germline V and J ends were trimmed by 1 base and 3 bases, with 11 bases remaining between them. The CDR3 reads CASSVSGEFYEQYF. The CDR3 DNA is TGTGCCAGCAGCGTATCGGGAGAATTCTACGAGCAGTACTTC.